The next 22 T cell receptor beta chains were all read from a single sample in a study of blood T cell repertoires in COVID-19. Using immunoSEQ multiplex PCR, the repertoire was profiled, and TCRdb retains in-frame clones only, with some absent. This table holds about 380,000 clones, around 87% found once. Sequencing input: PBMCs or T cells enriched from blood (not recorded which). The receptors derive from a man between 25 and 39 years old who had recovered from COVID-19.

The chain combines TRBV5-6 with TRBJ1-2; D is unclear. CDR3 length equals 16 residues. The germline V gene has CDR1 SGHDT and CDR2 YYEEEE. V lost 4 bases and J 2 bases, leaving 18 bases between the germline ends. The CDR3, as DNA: TGTGCCAGCAGCCAAAATTTAGATCGGGGAAACTATGGCTACACCTTC. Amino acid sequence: CASSQNLDRGNYGYTF.

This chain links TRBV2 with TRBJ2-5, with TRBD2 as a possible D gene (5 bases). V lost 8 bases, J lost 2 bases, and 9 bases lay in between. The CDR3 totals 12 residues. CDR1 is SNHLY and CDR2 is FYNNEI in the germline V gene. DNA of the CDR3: TGTGCCAGCCCGACGGGGCAAGAGACCCAGTACTTC. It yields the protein CASPTGQETQYF.

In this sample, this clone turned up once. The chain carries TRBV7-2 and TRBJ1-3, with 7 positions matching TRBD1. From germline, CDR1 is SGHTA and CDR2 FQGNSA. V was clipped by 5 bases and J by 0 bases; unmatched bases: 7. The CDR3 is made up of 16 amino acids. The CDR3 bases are TGTGCCAGCAGCGGGCGACAGGGAGGCTCTGGAAACACCATATATTTT. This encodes CASSGRQGGSGNTIYF.

This CDR3 is CASSFLVNTEAFF. The CDR3 bases are TGTGCCAGCAGTTTCTTAGTGAACACTGAAGCTTTCTTT. V usage is TRBV12-3 or TRBV12-4 and J usage is TRBJ1-1; the D is unclear. CDR3 length: 13 residues. Trimming cost V 3 bases and J 0 bases, with 5 bases left between them.

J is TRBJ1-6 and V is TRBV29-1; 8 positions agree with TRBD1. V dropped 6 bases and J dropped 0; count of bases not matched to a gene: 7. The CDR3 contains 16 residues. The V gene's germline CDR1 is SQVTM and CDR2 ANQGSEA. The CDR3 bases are TGCAGCGTGCGTGACAGGGGAAGCTCCTATAATTCACCCCTCCACTTT. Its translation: CSVRDRGSSYNSPLHF.

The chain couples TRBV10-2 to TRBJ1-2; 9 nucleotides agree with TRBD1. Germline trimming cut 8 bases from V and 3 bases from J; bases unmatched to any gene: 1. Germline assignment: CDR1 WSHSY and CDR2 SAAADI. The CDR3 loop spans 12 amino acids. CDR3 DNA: TGCGCCAGCGGGGACAGGGACTATGGCTACACCTTC. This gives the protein CASGDRDYGYTF.

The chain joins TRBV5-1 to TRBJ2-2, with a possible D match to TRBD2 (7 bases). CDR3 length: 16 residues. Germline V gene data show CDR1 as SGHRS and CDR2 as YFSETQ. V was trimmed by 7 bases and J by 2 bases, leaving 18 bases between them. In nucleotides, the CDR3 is TGCGCCAGCTTGAGCCAGGGAGGGGGAAACACCGGGGAGCTGTTTTTT. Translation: CASLSQGGGNTGELFF.

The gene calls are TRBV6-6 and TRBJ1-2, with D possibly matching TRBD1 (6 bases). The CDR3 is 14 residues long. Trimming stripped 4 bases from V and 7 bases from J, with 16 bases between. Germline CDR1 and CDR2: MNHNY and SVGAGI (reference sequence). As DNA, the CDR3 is TGTGCCAGCAGTTTAACCGGGACACCCATTGGCTACACCTTC. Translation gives CASSLTGTPIGYTF.

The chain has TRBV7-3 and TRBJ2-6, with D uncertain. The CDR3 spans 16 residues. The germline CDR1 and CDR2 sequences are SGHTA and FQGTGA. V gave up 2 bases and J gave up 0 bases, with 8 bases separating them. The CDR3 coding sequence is TGTGCCAGCAGCTTATTAGCCTACTCTGGGGCCAACGTCCTGACTTTC. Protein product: CASSLLAYSGANVLTF.

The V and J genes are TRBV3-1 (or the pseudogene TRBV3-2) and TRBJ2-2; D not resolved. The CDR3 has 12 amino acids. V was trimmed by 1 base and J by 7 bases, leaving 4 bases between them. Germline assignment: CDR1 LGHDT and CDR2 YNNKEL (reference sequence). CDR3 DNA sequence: TGTGCCAGCAGCCAAGTTAACGGGGAGCTGTTTTTT. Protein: CASSQVNGELFF.

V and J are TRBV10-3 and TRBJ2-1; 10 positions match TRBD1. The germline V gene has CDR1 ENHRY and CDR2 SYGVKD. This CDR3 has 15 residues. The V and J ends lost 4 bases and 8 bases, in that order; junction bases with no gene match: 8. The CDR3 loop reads CAISVDRGISDEQFF. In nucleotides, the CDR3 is TGTGCCATCAGTGTGGACAGGGGGATTAGTGATGAGCAGTTCTTC.

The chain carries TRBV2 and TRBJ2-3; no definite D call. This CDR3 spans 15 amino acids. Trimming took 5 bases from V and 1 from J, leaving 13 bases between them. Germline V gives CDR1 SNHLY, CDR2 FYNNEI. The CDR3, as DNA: TGTGCCAGCAGTTACCCCTTGACTGGCACAGATACGCAGTATTTT. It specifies CASSYPLTGTDTQYF.

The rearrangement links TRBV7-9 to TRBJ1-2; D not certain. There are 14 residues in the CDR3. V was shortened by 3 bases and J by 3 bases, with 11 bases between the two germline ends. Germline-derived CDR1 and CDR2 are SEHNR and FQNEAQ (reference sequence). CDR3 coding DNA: TGTGCCAGCAGCTTTCCCTACTCGTACTATGGCTACACCTTC. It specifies CASSFPYSYYGYTF.

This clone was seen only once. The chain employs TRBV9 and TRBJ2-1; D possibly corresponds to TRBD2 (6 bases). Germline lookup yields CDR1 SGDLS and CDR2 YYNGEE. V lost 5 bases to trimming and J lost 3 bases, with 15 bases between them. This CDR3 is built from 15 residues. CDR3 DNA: TGTGCCAGCAGTCTCGTGGAGGGTAGCTACAATGAGCAGTTCTTC. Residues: CASSLVEGSYNEQFF.

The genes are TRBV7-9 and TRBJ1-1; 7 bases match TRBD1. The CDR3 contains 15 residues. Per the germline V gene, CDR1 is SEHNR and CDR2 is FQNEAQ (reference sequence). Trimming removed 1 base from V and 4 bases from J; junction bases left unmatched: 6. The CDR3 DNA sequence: TGTGCCAGCAGCTTAGGAGGGACAGCTGCCACTGAAGCTTTCTTT. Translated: CASSLGGTAATEAFF.

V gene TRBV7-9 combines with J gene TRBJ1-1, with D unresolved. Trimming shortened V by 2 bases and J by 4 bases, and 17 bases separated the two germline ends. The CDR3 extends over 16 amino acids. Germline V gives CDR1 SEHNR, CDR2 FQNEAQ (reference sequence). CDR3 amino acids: CASSLRAGSSGTEAFF. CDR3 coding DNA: TGTGCCAGCAGCTTACGCGCGGGGTCGAGTGGCACTGAAGCTTTCTTT. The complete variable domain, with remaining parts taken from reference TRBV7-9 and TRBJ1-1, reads DTGVSQNPRHKITKRGQNVTFRCDPISEHNRLYWYRQTLGQGPEFLTYFQNEAQLEKSRLLSDRFSAERPKGSFSTLEIQRTEQGDSAMYLCASSLRAGSSGTEAFFGQGTRLTVV.

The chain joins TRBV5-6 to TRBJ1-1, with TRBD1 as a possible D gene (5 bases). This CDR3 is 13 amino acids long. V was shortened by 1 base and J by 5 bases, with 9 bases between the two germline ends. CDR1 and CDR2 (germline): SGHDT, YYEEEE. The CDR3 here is CASSLSGMTEAFF. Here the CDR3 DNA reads TGTGCCAGCAGCTTGTCAGGGATGACTGAAGCTTTCTTT.

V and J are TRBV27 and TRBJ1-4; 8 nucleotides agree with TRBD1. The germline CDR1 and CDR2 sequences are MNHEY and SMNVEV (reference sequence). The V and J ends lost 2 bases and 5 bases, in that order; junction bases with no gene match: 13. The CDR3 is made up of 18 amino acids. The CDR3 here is CASSLRSGGGYGNEKLFF. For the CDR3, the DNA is TGTGCCAGCAGTTTACGATCAGGGGGCGGGTATGGCAATGAAAAACTGTTTTTT.

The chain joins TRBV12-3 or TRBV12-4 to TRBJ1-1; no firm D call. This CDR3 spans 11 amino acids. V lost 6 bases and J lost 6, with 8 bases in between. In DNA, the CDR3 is TGTGCCAGCAGGGAGGGCCCTGAAGCTTTCTTT. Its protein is CASREGPEAFF.

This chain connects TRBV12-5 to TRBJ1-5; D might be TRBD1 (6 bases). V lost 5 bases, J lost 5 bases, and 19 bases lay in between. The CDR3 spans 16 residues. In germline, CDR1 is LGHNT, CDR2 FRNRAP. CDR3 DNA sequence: TGTGCTAGTGGTCAACCGAGGGGGGGGTCCGATCAGCCCCAGCATTTT. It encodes CASGQPRGGSDQPQHF.

The CDR3 here is CASSQDGQPERPQHF. CDR3 in DNA: TGCGCCAGCAGCCAAGATGGACAGCCTGAGAGGCCCCAGCATTTT. The V gene is TRBV4-1, the J gene TRBJ1-5, with D possibly being TRBD1 (6 bases). The CDR3 covers 15 residues. Trimming pared 0 bases from V and 9 bases from J, leaving 15 bases between. CDR1 and CDR2 from the germline V gene are MGHRA and YSYEKL.

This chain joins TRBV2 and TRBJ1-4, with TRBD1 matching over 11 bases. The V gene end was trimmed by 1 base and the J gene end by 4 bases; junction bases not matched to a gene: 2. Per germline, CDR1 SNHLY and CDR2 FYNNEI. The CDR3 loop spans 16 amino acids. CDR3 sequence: CASSEGTGGNNEKLFF. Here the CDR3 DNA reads TGTGCCAGCAGTGAAGGGACAGGGGGCAATAATGAAAAACTGTTTTTT.